This T cell receptor (beta chain) came from a study of blood T cells in healthy people across ages. Total RNA was isolated from each sample in quantities of at least 6 micrograms. Study-level results: Naive T cell percentage showed a strong correlation with the diversity of TCR beta.

A second PCR of 7 to 11 cycles used a sample-barcoded 5' primer and a J-beta primer mix. Each cDNA molecule received a tag from a template-switch adaptor that had 12 random nucleotides. Via MiXCR, TCRdb re-called the 5' RACE reads, giving one row per CDR3 protein. Of about 830,000 distinct CDR3 sequences in the sample, around 62% were seen once. This clonotype was detected only once. The antigen is unknown. Germline lookup yields CDR1 PRHDT and CDR2 FYEKMQ (reference sequence). V was pared by 1 base and J by 6 bases, with 7 bases between. CDR3 length: 13 residues. The chain recombines TRBV13 with TRBJ2-1; D gene uncertain. The TCR comes from a man aged 25-45 years in good health. What was sequenced was blood. This CDR3 is CASSLVALNEQFF. In DNA form, the CDR3 reads TGTGCCAGCAGCTTAGTCGCTCTCAATGAGCAGTTCTTC.